These 4 T cell receptor beta chains share one sample of origin, sequenced in a study of identical twins. TCRdb reanalysed the 5' RACE reads using MiXCR and keeps one entry per CDR3 protein. The sample includes approximately 690,000 distinct CDR3 sequences, approximately 6% of them seen just once. Sequencing was performed on naive T cells sorted from blood. These receptors originate from a young man in good health.

The rearrangement joins TRBV4-1 to TRBJ2-1, with 9 positions matching TRBD2. Germline V gene data show CDR1 as MGHRA and CDR2 as YSYEKL. This CDR3 contains 17 residues. The V segment lost 4 bases and the J segment 5 bases; nucleotides outside the gene matches: 12. The CDR3 loop is CASSRLTGTSKNNEQFF. The CDR3, as DNA: TGCGCCAGCAGCCGCTTGACCGGGACTAGCAAGAACAATGAGCAGTTCTTC.

This chain links TRBV5-5 with TRBJ1-6; D possibly corresponds to TRBD1 (5 bases). V lost 2 bases, J lost 14 bases, and 23 bases lay in between. The CDR3 is 16 residues long. Germline assignment: CDR1 SGHKS and CDR2 YYEKEE (reference sequence). For the CDR3, the DNA is TGTGCCAGCAGCTTAGACCCAGGGCCGAGTTCTGTATCCCTCCACTTT. It translates to CASSLDPGPSSVSLHF.

This clonotype occurred a few times. The rearrangement links TRBV28 to TRBJ2-1, with 10 bases lining up with TRBD2. The CDR3 extends over 18 amino acids. Looked up from germline, CDR1 is MDHEN and CDR2 is SYDVKM. J was trimmed by 6 bases and V by 4 bases; bases with no gene match: 15. The CDR3, as DNA: TGTGCCAGCAGTTCCCGTTTAAGAAGTAGCGGGAGGACCAATGAGCAGTTCTTC. As protein: CASSSRLRSSGRTNEQFF. Looking up the rest from reference TRBV28 and TRBJ2-1 gives the full variable domain: DVKVTQSSRYLVKRTGEKVFLECVQDMDHENMFWYRQDPGLGLRLIYFSYDVKMKEKGDIPEGYSVSREKKERFSLILESASTNQTSMYLCASSSRLRSSGRTNEQFFGPGTRLTVL.

This clonotype was seen repeatedly, ten times or more. The V and J genes are TRBV5-1 and TRBJ2-3; TRBD2 is a possible D gene (5 bases). The CDR3 is 16 amino acids. V lost 0 bases to trimming and J lost 0 bases, with 11 bases between them. Per the germline V gene, CDR1 is SGHRS and CDR2 is YFSETQ. The DNA of the CDR3 is TGCGCCAGCAGCTTGGGGGCTAGCACTAGCACAGATACGCAGTATTTT. Translated: CASSLGASTSTDTQYF.